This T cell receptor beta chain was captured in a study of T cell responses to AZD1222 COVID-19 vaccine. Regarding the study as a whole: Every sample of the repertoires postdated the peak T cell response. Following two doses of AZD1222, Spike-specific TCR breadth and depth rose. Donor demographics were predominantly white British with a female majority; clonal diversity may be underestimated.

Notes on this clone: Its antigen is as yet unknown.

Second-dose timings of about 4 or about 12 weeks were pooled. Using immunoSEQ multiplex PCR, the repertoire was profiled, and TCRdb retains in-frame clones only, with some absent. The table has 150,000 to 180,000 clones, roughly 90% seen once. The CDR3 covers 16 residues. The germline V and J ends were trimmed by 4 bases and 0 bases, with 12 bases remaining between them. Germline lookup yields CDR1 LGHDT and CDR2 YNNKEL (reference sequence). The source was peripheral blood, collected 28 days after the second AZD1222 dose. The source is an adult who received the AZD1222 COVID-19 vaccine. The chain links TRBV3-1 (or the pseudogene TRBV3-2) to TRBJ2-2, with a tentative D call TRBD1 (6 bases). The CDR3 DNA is TGTGCCAGCAGCCCTCAGGACAGCCCGAACACCGGGGAGCTGTTTTTT. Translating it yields CASSPQDSPNTGELFF.